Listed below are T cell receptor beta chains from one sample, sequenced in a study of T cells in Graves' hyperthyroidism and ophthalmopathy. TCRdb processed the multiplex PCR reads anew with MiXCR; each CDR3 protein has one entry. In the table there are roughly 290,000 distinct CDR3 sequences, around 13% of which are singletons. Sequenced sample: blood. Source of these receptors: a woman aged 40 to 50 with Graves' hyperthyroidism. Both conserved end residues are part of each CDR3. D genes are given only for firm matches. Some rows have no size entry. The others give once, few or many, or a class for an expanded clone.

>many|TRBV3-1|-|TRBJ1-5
CASSQEGGSNQPQHF
TGTGCCAGCAGCCAAGAAGGGGGTAGCAATCAGCCCCAGCATTTT
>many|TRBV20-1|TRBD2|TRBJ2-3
CSAGTSGNTDTQYF
TGCAGTGCGGGGACTAGCGGGAACACAGATACGCAGTATTTT
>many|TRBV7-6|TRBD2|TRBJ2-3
CASSPRLAGEDTQYF
TGTGCCAGCAGCCCCCGACTAGCGGGTGAAGATACGCAGTATTTT
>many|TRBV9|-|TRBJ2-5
CAQAGLLETQYF
TGTGCCCAAGCCGGGCTATTAGAGACCCAGTACTTC
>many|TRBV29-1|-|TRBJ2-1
CSVAKTVISYNEQFF
TGCAGCGTTGCCAAGACGGTGATCTCCTACAATGAGCAGTTCTTC
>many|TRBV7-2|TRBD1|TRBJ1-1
CASSIRTGAVNTEAFF
TGTGCCAGCAGCATTCGGACAGGGGCGGTGAACACTGAAGCTTTCTTT
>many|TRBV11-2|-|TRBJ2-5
CASSLRTRAQYF
TGTGCCAGCAGCTTACGGACCAGGGCCCAGTACTTC
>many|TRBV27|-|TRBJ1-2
CASSLSRGANGYTF
TGTGCCAGCAGTTTATCACGGGGCGCGAATGGCTACACCTTC
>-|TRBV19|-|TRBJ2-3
CASRSGPESDTQYF
TGTGCCAGTAGGTCGGGACCCGAAAGCGATACGCAGTATTTT
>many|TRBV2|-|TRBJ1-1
CASSPETNTEAFF
TGTGCCAGCAGCCCAGAGACCAACACTGAAGCTTTCTTT
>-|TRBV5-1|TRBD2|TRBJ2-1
CASSSGLAEVDEQFF
TGCGCCAGCAGCTCGGGACTAGCCGAGGTGGATGAGCAGTTCTTC
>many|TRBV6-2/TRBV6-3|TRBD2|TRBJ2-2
CASSYLVAGAGELFF
TGTGCCAGCAGTTACCTGGTAGCGGGAGCCGGGGAGCTGTTTTTT
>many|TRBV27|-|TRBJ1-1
CATIATGLNEAFF
TGTGCCACCATCGCTACAGGGTTGAATGAAGCTTTCTTT
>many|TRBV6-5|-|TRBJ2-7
CASSYSTVSYEQYF
TGTGCCAGCAGTTATTCGACAGTTTCCTACGAGCAGTACTTC
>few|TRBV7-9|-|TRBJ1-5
CASSLYSSQPQHF
TGTGCCAGCAGCTTATACTCTTCTCAGCCCCAGCATTTT
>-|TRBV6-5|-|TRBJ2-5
CASSYASPQETQYF
TGTGCCAGCAGTTACGCCAGCCCTCAAGAGACCCAGTACTTC
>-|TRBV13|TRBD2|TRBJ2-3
CASSLGGSGSRTDTQYF
TGTGCCAGCAGCTTAGGCGGAAGCGGGAGCCGCACAGATACGCAGTATTTT
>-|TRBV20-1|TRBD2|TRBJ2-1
CSGGLADYNEQFF
TGCAGTGGGGGACTAGCGGACTACAATGAGCAGTTCTTC
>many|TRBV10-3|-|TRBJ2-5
CAIGTYGETQYF
TGTGCCATTGGGACTTATGGGGAGACCCAGTACTTC
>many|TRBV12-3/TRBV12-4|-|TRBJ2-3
CASSLPATDTQYF
TGTGCCAGCAGTCTTCCGGCCACAGATACGCAGTATTTT
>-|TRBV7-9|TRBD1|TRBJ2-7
CASSPGGQGYEQYF
TGTGCCAGCAGCCCGGGGGGACAGGGCTACGAGCAGTACTTC
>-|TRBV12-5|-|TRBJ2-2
CASGLDTGELFF
TGTGCTAGTGGTTTGGACACCGGGGAGCTGTTTTTT
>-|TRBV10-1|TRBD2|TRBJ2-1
CASGTSGRMDERFF
TGCGCCAGCGGAACTAGCGGGAGGATGGATGAGCGGTTCTTC
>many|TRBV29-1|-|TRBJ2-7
CSGLLGYEQYF
TGCAGCGGCTTACTAGGTTACGAGCAGTACTTC
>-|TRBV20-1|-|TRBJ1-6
CSARPAKTNSPLHF
TGCAGTGCTAGACCGGCCAAAACTAATTCACCCCTCCACTTT
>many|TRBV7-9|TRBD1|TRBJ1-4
CASSVGTGNEKLFF
TGTGCCAGCAGCGTCGGGACAGGAAATGAAAAACTGTTTTTT
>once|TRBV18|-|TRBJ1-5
CASSALTDNRPQHF
TGTGCCAGCTCCGCCTTGACGGACAATCGGCCCCAGCATTTT
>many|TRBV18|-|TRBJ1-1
CASSPPGQNTEAFF
TGTGCCAGCTCACCACCGGGGCAGAACACTGAAGCTTTCTTT
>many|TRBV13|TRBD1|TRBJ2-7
CASSLGQGATYEQYF
TGTGCCAGCAGCCTCGGACAGGGGGCAACCTACGAGCAGTACTTC
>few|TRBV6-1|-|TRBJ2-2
CASSETRGRVGELFF
TGTGCCAGCAGTGAAACCAGGGGTAGGGTCGGGGAGCTGTTTTTT
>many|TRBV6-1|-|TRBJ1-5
CAGRETISQPQHF
TGTGCCGGAAGGGAGACTATCAGTCAGCCCCAGCATTTT
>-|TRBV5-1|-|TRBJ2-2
CASRYRVLGDTGELFF
TGCGCCAGCAGATACAGGGTCTTGGGGGACACCGGGGAGCTGTTTTTT
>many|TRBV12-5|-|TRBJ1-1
CARRETEAFF
TGTGCTAGAAGGGAGACTGAAGCTTTCTTT
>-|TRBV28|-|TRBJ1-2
CASTVGNDYGCTF
-
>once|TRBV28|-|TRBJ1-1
CASSPDRYPTEAFF
TGTGCCAGCTCTCCGGACAGATACCCCACCGAAGCTTTCTTT
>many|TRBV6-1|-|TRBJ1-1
CASRLNTEAFF
TGTGCCAGCAGGCTAAACACTGAAGCTTTCTTT
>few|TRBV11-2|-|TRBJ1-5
CASSSPKEGLNQPQHF
TGTGCCAGCAGCTCCCCTAAGGAGGGGTTGAATCAGCCCCAGCATTTT
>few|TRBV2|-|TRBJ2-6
CASLADFASGANVLTF
TGTGCCAGCTTAGCGGATTTCGCCTCTGGGGCCAACGTCCTGACTTTC
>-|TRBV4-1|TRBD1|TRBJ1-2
CASSQDPTGRSGGYTF
TGCGCCAGCAGCCAAGATCCGACAGGGAGGTCGGGTGGCTACACCTTC
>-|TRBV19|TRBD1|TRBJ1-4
CASSIFLTGEEKLFF
TGTGCCAGTAGTATATTCCTAACAGGGGAAGAAAAACTGTTTTTT
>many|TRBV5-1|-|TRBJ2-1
CASRSTSGGPYNEQFF
TGCGCCAGCAGATCGACATCAGGAGGCCCCTACAATGAGCAGTTCTTC
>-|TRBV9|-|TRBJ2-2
CASSPTTGTGELFF
TGTGCCAGCAGCCCAACCACGGGGACCGGGGAGCTGTTTTTT
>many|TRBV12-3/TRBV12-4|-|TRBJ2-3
CASRNLYTDTQYF
TGTGCCAGCAGGAACCTCTACACAGATACGCAGTATTTT
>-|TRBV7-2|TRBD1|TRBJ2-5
CASSLMGQGQETQYF
TGTGCCAGCAGCTTAATGGGACAGGGCCAAGAGACCCAGTACTTC
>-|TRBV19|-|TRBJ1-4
CASSIPSAAAEKLFF
TGTGCCAGTAGTATTCCGTCAGCGGCTGCCGAAAAACTGTTTTTT
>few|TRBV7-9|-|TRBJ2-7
CASSLVEMGVYEQYF
TGTGCCAGCAGCTTAGTCGAAATGGGGGTTTACGAGCAGTACTTC
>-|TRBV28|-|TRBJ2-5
CASSLGQGRVETQYF
TGTGCCAGCAGTTTAGGGCAGGGGAGGGTAGAGACCCAGTACTTC
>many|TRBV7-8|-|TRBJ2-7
CASSLPVTGEQYF
TGTGCCAGCAGCTTACCCGTGACGGGCGAGCAGTACTTC
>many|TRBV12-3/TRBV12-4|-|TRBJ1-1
CASRLQGPNTEAFF
TGTGCCAGCAGACTACAGGGCCCGAACACTGAAGCTTTCTTT